This T cell receptor beta chain is from a study of OX40 agonist ivuxolimab in advanced cancers. Profiling relied on immunoSEQ multiplex PCR, and the TCRdb table lists in-frame clones only, not all of them. This table holds 71,000 or so clones, 70% to 90% found once. This sequence was found in an adult with an advanced solid tumor such as melanoma, head and neck, liver or kidney cancer. The sample in question was CD4+ or CD8+ T cells sorted from blood, obtained in a trial of the OX40 agonist ivuxolimab.

CDR3 sequence (DNA): TGTGCCAGCAGCTTAGGGCGGGAGAACAATGAGCAGTTCTTC. It specifies CASSLGRENNEQFF. J is TRBJ2-1 and V is TRBV7-9; 7 bases map to TRBD2. This CDR3 is 14 amino acids long. In germline, CDR1 is SEHNR, CDR2 FQNEAQ (reference sequence). After removal of 1 base from V and 5 bases from J, the junction contained 2 bases not matched to a gene. The full variable domain, completed using reference TRBV7-9 and TRBJ2-1, is DTGVSQNPRHKITKRGQNVTFRCDPISEHNRLYWYRQTLGQGPEFLTYFQNEAQLEKSRLLSDRFSAERPKGSFSTLEIQRTEQGDSAMYLCASSLGRENNEQFFGPGTRLTVL.